This paragraph reports one T cell receptor beta chain. The CDR3 loop spans 13 amino acids. Germline V CDR1 and CDR2: LNHDA, SQIVND (reference sequence). Trimming removed 4 bases at V and 0 bases at J, with 6 bases between. Assay used: immunoSEQ multiplex PCR; TCRdb lists only in-frame clones, some missing. The table includes about 190,000 clones, roughly 92% detected once. These data belong to a study of T cell responses to AZD1222 COVID-19 vaccine. The sample consisted of peripheral blood, taken on day 0 of AZD1222 vaccination. The rearrangement joins TRBV19 to TRBJ1-2, with a tentative D call TRBD1 (6 bases). The sequence was obtained from an adult in good health. The CDR3 coding sequence is TGTGCCAGTAGTAGGGACACTAACTATGGCTACACCTTC. It translates to CASSRDTNYGYTF.